Detailed here is one T cell receptor (beta chain). The record originates from a study of identical twins. Template switching (which added a universal primer site) was used, and cDNA carried unique molecular identifiers. TCRdb independently ran MiXCR on the 5' RACE reads; one entry per CDR3 protein. The sample contains around 690,000 distinct CDR3 sequences, 21% of which appear only once. The germline V gene has CDR1 SGDLS and CDR2 YYNGEE. With 3 bases clipped from V and 9 bases from J, the junction kept 9 bases outside the gene matches. The CDR3 contains 15 residues. These same data were also listed under a study on T cells expressing NK-cell markers.

V is TRBV9 and J is TRBJ2-1, with 10 bases fitting TRBD2. Sequencing was done on a sample of PBMCs. This clonotype originated in a woman aged 18-35 years in good health. The CDR3 sequence: CASSASGGASVEQFF. The CDR3 coding sequence is TGTGCCAGCAGCGCAAGCGGGGGGGCCTCTGTTGAGCAGTTCTTC.